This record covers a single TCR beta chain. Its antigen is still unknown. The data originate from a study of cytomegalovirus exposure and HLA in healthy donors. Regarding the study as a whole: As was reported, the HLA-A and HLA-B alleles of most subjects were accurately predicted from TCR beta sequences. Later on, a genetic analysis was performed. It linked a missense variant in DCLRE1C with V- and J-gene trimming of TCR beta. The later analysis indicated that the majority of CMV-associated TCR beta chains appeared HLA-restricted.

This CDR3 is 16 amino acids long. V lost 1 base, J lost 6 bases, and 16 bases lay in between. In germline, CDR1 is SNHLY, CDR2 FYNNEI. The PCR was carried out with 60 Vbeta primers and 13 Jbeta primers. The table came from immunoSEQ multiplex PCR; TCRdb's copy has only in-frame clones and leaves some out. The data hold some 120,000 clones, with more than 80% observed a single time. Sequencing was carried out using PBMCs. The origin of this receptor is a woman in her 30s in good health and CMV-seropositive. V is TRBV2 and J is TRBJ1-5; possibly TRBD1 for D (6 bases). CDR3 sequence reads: CASSEELGGGSQPQHF. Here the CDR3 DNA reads TGTGCCAGCAGTGAAGAATTGGGGGGCGGGAGTCAGCCCCAGCATTTT.